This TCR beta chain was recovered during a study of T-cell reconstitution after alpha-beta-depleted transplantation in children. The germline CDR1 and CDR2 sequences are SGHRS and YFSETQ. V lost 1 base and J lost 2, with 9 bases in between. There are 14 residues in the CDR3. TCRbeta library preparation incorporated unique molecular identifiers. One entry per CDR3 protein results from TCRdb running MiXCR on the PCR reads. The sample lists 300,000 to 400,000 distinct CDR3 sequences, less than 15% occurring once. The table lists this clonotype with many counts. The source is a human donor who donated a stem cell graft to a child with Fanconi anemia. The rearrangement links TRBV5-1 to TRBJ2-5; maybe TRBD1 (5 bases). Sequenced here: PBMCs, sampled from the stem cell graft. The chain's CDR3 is CASSLTTGQETQYF. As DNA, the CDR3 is TGCGCCAGCAGCTTGACCACAGGACAAGAGACCCAGTACTTC.